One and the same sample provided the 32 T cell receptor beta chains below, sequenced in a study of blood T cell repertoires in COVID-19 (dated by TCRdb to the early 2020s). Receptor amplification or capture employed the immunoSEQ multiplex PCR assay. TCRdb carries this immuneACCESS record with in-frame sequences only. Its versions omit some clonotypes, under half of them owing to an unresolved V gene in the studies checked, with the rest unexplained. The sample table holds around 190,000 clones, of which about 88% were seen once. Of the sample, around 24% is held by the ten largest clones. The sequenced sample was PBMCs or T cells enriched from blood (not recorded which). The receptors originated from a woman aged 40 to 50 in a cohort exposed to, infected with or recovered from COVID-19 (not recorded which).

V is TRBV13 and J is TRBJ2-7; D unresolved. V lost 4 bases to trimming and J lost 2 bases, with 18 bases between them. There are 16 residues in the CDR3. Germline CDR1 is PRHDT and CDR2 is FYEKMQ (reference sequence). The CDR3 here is CASSYSWRLDPYEQYF. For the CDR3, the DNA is TGTGCCAGCAGCTACTCTTGGCGGCTGGATCCCTACGAGCAGTACTTC.

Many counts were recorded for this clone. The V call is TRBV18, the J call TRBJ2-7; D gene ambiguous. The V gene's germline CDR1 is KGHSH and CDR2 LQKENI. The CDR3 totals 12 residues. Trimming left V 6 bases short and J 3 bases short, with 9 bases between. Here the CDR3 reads CASSRDNYEQYF. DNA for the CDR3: TGTGCCAGCTCTCGAGACAACTACGAGCAGTACTTC.

The CDR3 DNA is TGTGCCAGCAGCTGGGGACAGGGAGGGGGCACTGAAGCTTTCTTT. Translation: CASSWGQGGGTEAFF. J is TRBJ1-1 and V is TRBV5-4, with 9 bases lining up with TRBD1. CDR1 is SGHNT, CDR2 YYREEE, per germline (reference sequence). Trimming cost V 3 bases and J 4 bases; bases outside gene matches: 7. The CDR3 contains 15 residues.

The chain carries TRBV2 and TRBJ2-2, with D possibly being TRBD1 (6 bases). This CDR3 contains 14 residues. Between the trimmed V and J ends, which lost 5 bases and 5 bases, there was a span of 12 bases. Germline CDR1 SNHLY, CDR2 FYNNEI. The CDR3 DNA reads TGTGCCAGCAGTAACTACAGGGCAACCGGGGAGCTGTTTTTT. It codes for CASSNYRATGELFF.

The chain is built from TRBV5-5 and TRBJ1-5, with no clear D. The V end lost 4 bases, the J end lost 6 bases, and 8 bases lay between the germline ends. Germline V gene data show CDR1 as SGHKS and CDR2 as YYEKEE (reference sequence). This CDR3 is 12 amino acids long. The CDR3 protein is CASSPVGQPQHF. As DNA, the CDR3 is TGTGCCAGCAGCCCGGTCGGTCAGCCCCAGCATTTT.

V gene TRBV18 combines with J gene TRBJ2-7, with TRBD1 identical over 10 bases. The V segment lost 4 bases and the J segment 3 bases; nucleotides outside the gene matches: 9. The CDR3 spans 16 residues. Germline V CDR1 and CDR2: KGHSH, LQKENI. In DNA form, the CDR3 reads TGTGCCAGCTCACTCACTAGACAGGGGGCGTTCTACGAGCAGTACTTC. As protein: CASSLTRQGAFYEQYF.

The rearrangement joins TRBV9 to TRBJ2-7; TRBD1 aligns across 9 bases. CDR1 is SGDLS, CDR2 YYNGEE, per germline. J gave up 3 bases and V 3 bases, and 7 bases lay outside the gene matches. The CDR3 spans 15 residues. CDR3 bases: TGTGCCAGCAGCGCCGGGACAGGGAGTAACTACGAGCAGTACTTC. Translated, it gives CASSAGTGSNYEQYF.

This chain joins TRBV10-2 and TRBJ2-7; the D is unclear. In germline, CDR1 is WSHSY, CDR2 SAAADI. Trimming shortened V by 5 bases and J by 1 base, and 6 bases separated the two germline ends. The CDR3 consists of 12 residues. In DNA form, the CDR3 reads TGCGCCAGCAGTTCTAATTCCTACGAGCAGTACTTC. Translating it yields CASSSNSYEQYF.

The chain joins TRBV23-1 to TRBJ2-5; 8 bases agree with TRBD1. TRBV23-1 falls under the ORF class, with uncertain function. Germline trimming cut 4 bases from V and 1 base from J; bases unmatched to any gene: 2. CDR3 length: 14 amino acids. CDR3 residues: CASSPQGAQETQYF. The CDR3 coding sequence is TGCGCCAGCAGTCCTCAGGGGGCCCAAGAGACCCAGTACTTC.

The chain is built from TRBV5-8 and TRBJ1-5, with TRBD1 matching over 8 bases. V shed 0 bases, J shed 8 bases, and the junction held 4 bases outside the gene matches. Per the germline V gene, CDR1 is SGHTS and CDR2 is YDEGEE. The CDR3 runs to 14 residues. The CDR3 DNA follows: TGTGCCAGCAGCTTGGGACAGGGGATTGAGCCCCAGCATTTT. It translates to CASSLGQGIEPQHF. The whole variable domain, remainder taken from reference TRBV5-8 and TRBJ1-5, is EAGVTQSPTHLIKTRGQQATLRCSPISGHTSVYWYQQALGLGLQFLLWYDEGEERNRGNFPPRFSGRQFPNYSSELNVNALELEDSALYLCASSLGQGIEPQHFGDGTRLSIL.

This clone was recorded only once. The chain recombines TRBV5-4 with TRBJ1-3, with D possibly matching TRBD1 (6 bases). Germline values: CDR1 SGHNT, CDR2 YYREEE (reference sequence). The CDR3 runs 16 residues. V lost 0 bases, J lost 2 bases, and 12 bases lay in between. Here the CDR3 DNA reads TGTGCCAGCAGCTTGGGAGGGACATTCACTGGAAACACCATATATTTT. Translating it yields CASSLGGTFTGNTIYF.

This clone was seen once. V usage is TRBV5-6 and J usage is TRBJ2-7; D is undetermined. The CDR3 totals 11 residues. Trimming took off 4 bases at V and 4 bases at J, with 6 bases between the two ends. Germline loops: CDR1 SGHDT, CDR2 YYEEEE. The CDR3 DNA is TGTGCCAGCAGCCGAACTTACGAGCAGTACTTC. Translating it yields CASSRTYEQYF.

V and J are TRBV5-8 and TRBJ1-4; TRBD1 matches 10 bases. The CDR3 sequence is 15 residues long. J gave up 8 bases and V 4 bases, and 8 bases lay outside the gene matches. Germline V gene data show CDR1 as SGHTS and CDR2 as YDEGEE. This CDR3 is CASSLPGQGSEKLFF. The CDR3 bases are TGTGCCAGCAGCCTCCCGGGACAGGGGAGCGAAAAACTGTTTTTT.

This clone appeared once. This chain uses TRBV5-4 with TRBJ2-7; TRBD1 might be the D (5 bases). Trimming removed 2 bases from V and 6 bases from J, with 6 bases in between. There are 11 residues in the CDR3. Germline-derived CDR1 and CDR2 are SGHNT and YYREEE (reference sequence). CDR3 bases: TGTGCCAGCAGCTTCCAGGGCGAGCAGTACTTC. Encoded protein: CASSFQGEQYF.

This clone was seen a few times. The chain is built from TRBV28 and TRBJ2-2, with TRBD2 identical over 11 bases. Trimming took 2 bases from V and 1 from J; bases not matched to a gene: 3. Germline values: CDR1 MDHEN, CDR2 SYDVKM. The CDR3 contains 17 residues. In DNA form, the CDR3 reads TGTGCCAGCAGTTTAACTAGCGGGGGCCTGAACACCGGGGAGCTGTTTTTT. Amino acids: CASSLTSGGLNTGELFF.

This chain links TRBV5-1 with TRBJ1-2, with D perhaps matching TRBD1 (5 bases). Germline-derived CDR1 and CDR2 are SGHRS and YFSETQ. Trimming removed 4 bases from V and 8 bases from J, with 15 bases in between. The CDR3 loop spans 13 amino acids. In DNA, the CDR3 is TGCGCCAGCAGCATTCGACAGACAGAAGGCTACACCTTC. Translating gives CASSIRQTEGYTF.

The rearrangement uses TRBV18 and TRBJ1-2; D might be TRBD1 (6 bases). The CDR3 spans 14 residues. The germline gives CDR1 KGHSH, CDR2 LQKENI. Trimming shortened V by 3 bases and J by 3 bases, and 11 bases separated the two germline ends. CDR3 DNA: TGTGCCAGCTCACCGACGACAGGATACTATGGCTACACCTTC. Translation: CASSPTTGYYGYTF.

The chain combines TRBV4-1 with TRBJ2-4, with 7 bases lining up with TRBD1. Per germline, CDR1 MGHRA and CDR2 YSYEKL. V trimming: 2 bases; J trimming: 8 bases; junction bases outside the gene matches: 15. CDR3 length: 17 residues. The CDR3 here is CASSQNFGTEGVYIQYF. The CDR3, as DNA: TGCGCCAGCAGCCAAAATTTCGGGACAGAGGGTGTGTACATTCAGTACTTC.

The CDR3 reads CSASATGFYEQYF. The CDR3 DNA reads TGCAGTGCTAGTGCGACAGGGTTTTACGAGCAGTACTTC. The rearrangement joins TRBV20-1 to TRBJ2-7; 7 nucleotides line up with TRBD1. Unmatched junction bases numbered 6, after V lost 3 bases and J lost 4 bases. Germline V gives CDR1 DFQATT, CDR2 SNEGSKA (reference sequence). The CDR3 spans 13 residues.

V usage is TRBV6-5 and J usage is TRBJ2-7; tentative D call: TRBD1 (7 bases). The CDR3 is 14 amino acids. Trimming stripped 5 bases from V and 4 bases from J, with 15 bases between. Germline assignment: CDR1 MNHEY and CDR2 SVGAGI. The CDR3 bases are TGTGCCAGCAGTACGGACAGGAGGGTTTACGAGCAGTACTTC. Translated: CASSTDRRVYEQYF.

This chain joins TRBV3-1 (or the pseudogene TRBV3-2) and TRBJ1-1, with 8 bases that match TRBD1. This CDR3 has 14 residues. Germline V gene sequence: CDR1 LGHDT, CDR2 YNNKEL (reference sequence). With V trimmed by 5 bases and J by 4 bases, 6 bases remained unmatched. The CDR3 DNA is TGTGCCAGCAGCGTACAGGGGGAAAGCACTGAAGCTTTCTTT. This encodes CASSVQGESTEAFF.

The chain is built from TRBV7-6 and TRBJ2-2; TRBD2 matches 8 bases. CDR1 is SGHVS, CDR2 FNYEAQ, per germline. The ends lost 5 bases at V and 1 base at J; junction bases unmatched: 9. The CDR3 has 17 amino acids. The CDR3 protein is CASSAGGPGGNTGELFF. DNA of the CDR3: TGTGCCAGCAGCGCGGGGGGTCCCGGCGGGAACACCGGGGAGCTGTTTTTT.

CDR3 nucleotides: TGCAGCGTTGGAAGAAGCTCAGATACGCAGTATTTT. Translation gives CSVGRSSDTQYF. V gene TRBV29-1 combines with J gene TRBJ2-3; D gene unclear. The CDR3 runs 12 residues. The germline V and J ends were trimmed by 4 bases and 4 bases, with 9 bases remaining between them. The germline gives CDR1 SQVTM, CDR2 ANQGSEA.

The CDR3 here is CASSLGTGLYGYTF. CDR3 nucleotide sequence: TGTGCCAGCAGTTTAGGGACAGGGCTCTATGGCTACACCTTC. The chain recombines TRBV27 with TRBJ1-2; TRBD1 agrees at 9 bases. CDR3 size: 14 residues. Trimming at V came to 2 bases and at J to 4 bases, leaving 2 bases not matched to a gene. Germline V gene data show CDR1 as MNHEY and CDR2 as SMNVEV (reference sequence).

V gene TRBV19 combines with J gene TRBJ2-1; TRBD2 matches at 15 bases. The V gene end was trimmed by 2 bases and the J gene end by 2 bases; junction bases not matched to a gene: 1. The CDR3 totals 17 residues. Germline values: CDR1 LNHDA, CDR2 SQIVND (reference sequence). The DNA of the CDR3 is TGTGCCAGTAGTATATGGACTAGCGGGAGGGCCTACAATGAGCAGTTCTTC. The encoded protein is CASSIWTSGRAYNEQFF.

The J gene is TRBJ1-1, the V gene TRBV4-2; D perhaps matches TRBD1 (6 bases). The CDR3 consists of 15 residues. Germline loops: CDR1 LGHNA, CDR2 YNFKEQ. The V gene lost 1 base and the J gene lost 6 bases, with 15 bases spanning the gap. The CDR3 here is CASSQAGQFEAEAFF. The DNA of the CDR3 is TGTGCCAGCAGCCAAGCCGGACAGTTCGAGGCTGAAGCTTTCTTT.

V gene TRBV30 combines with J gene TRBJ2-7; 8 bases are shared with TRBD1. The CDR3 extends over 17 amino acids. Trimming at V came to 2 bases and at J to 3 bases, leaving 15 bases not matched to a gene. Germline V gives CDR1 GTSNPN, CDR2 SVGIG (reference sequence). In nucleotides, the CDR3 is TGTGCCTGGAGTACCCGGCTCAGGGGGCTAACCCACTACGAGCAGTACTTC. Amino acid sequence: CAWSTRLRGLTHYEQYF. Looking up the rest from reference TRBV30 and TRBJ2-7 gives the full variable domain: SQTIHQWPATLVQPVGSPLSLECTVEGTSNPNLYWYRQAAGRGLQLLFYSVGIGQISSEVPQNLSASRPQDRQFILSSKKLLLSDSGFYLCAWSTRLRGLTHYEQYFGPGTRLTVT.

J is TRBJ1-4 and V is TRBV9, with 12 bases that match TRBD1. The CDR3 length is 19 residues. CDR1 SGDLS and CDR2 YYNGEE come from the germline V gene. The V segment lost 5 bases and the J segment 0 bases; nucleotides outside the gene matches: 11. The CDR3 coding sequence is TGTGCCAGCAGTGTAAGACCCGGGACAGGGGGCTCAACTAATGAAAAACTGTTTTTT. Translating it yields CASSVRPGTGGSTNEKLFF.

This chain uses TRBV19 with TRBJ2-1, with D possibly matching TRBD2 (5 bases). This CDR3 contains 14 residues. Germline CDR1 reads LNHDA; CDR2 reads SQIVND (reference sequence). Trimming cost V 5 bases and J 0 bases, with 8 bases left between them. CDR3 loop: CASSSRGSYNEQFF. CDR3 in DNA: TGTGCCAGTAGTTCTCGGGGCTCCTACAATGAGCAGTTCTTC. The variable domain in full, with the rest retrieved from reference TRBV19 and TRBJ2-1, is DGGITQSPKYLFRKEGQNVTLSCEQNLNHDAMYWYRQDPGQGLRLIYYSQIVNDFQKGDIAEGYSVSREKKESFPLTVTSAQKNPTAFYLCASSSRGSYNEQFFGPGTRLTVL.

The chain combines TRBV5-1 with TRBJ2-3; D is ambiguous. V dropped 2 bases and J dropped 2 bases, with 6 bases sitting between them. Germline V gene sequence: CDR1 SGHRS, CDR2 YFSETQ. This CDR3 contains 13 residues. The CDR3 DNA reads TGCGCCAGCAGCTTAACACACACAGATACGCAGTATTTT. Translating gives CASSLTHTDTQYF.

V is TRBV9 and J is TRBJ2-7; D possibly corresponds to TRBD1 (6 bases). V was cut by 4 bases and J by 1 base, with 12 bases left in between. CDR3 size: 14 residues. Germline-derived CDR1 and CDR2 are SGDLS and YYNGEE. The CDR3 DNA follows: TGTGCCAGCAGCCCCCAGACAGGATCCTACGAGCAGTACTTC. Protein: CASSPQTGSYEQYF.

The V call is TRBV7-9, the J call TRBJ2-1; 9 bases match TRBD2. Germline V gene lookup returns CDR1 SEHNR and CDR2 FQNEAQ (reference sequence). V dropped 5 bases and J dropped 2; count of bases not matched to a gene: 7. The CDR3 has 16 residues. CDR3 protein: CASSGTRGGAYNEQFF. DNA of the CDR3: TGTGCCAGCAGCGGGACGCGGGGGGGCGCCTACAATGAGCAGTTCTTC.